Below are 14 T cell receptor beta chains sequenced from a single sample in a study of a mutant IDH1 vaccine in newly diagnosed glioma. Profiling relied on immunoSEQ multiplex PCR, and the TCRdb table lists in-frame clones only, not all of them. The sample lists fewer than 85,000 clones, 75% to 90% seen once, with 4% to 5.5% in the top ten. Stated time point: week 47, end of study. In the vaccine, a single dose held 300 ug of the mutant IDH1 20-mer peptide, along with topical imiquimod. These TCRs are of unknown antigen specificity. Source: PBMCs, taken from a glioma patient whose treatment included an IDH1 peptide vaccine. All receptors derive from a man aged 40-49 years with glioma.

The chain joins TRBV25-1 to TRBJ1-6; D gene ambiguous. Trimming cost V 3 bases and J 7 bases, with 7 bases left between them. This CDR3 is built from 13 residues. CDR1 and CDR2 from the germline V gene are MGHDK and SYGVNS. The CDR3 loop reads CASSESVNSPLHF. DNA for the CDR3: TGTGCCAGCAGTGAGTCAGTAAATTCACCCCTCCACTTT.

The CDR3 loop reads CASTRDRGKYEQYF. The CDR3 region has the DNA TGTGCCAGCACCCGGGACAGGGGGAAGTACGAGCAGTACTTC. The chain employs TRBV6-1 and TRBJ2-7, with 11 bases matching TRBD1. The CDR3 covers 14 residues. With 7 bases clipped from V and 4 bases from J, the junction kept 6 bases outside the gene matches. Per the germline V gene, CDR1 is MNHNS and CDR2 is SASEGT.

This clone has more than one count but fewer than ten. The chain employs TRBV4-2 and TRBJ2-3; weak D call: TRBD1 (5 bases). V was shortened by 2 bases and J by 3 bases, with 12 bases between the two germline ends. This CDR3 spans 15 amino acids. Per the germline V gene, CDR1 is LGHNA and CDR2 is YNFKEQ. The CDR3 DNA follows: TGTGCCAGCAGCCAAAACGTTAGGGGTACAGATACGCAGTATTTT. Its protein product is CASSQNVRGTDTQYF.

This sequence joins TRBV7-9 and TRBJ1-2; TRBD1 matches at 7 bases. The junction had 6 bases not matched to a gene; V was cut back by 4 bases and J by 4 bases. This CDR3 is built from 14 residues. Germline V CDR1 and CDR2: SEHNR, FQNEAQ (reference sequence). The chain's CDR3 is CASSSRTGGYGYTF. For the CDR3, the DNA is TGTGCCAGCAGCTCCCGGACAGGAGGCTATGGCTACACCTTC.

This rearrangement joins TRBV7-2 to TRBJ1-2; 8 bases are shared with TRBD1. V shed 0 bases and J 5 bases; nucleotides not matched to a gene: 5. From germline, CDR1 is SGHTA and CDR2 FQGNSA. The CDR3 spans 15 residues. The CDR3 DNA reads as TGTGCCAGCAGCTTAGCTAAACAGGGGGGGTATGGCTACACCTTC. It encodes CASSLAKQGGYGYTF.

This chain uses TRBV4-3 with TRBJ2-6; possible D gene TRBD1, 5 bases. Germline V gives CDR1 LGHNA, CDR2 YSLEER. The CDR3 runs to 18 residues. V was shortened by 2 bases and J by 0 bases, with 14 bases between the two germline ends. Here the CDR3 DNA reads TGCGCCAGCAGCCAATTTAGAGGACACCTCTCTGGGGCCAACGTCCTGACTTTC. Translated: CASSQFRGHLSGANVLTF.

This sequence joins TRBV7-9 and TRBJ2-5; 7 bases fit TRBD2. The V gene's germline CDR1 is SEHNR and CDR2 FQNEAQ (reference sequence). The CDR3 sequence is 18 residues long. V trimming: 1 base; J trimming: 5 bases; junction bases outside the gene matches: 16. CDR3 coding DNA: TGTGCCAGCAGCTTAGGGCTCCCTAGCGGTCAACGGGGGGAGACCCAGTACTTC. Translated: CASSLGLPSGQRGETQYF.

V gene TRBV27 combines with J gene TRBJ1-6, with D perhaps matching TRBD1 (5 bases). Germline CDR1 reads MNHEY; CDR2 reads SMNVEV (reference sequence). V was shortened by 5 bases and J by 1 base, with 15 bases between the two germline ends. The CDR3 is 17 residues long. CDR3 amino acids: CASSPWGTESYNSPLHF. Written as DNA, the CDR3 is TGTGCCAGCAGTCCTTGGGGCACGGAGTCCTATAATTCACCCCTCCACTTT.

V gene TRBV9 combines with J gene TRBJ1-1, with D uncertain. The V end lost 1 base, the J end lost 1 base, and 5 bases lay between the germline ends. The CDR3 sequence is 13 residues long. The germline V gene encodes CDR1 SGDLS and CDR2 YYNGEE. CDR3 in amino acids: CASSVSKNTEAFF. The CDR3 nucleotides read TGTGCCAGCAGCGTAAGTAAGAACACTGAAGCTTTCTTT.

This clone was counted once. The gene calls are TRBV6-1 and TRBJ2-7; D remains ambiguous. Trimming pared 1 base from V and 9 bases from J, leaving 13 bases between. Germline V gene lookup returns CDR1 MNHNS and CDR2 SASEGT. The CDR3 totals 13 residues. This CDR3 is CASSEDDRNLQYF. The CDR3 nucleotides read TGTGCCAGCAGTGAAGATGACCGTAACTTGCAGTACTTC.

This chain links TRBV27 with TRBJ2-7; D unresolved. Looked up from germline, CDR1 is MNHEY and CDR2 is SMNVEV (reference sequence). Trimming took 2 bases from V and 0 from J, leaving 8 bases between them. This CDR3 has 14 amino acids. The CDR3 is CASSLTSSSYEQYF. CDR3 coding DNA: TGTGCCAGCAGTTTAACATCGAGCTCCTACGAGCAGTACTTC.

CDR3 DNA sequence: TGTGCCAGCAGCTTAACAGGGGAAGACGAAAAACTGTTTTTT. Protein product: CASSLTGEDEKLFF. The J gene is TRBJ1-4, the V gene TRBV7-9; 7 bases line up with TRBD1. The CDR3 has 14 amino acids. Germline CDR1 reads SEHNR; CDR2 reads FQNEAQ (reference sequence). The trim removed 2 bases at V and 8 bases at J, leaving 5 bases unmatched.

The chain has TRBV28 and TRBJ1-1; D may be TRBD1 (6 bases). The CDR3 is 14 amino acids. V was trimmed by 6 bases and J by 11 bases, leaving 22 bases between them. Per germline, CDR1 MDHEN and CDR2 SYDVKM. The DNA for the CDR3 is TGTGCCAGCAGCGTCGCCCGGGACACGGAGAGGGCTTTCTTT. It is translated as CASSVARDTERAFF.

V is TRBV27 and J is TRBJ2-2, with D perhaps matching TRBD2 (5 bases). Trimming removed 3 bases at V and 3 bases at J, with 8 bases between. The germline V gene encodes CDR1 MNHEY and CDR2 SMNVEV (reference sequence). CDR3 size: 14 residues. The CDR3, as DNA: TGTGCCAGCAGTTTCCTAGCTGACACCGGGGAGCTGTTTTTT. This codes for CASSFLADTGELFF.